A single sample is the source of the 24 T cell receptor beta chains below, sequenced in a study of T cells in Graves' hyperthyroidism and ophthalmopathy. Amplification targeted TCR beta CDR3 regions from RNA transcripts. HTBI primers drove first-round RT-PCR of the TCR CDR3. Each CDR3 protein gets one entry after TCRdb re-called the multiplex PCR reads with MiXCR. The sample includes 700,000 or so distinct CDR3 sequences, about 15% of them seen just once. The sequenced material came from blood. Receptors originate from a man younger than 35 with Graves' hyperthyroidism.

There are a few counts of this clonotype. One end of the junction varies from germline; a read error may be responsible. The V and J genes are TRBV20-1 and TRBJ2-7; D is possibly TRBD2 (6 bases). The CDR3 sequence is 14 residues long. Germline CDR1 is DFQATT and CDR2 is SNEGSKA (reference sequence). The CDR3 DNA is TGCAGTGCTGTAGCTGGACTATTCTCCTACAAGCAGTACTTC. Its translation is CSAVAGLFSYKQYF.

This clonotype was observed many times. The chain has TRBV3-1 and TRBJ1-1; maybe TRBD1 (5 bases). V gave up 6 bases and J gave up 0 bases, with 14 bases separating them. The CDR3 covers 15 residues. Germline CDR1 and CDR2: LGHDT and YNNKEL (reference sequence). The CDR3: CASRMGTGLNTEAFF. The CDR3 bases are TGTGCCAGCAGAATGGGTACAGGACTGAACACTGAAGCTTTCTTT.

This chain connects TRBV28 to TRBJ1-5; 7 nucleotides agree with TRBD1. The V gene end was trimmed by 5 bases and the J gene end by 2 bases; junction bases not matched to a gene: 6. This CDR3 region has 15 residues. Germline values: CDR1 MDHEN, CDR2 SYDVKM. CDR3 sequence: CASSPGGIGNQPQHF. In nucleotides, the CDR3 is TGTGCCAGCAGTCCAGGGGGAATCGGCAATCAGCCCCAGCATTTT.

CDR3 in amino acids: CSARTPDRGLSYGYTF. The CDR3 nucleotides read TGCAGTGCTAGAACCCCCGACAGGGGGCTTTCCTATGGCTACACCTTC. The chain employs TRBV20-1 and TRBJ1-2; 10 bases are a match to TRBD1. V gave up 2 bases and J gave up 4 bases; unmatched junction bases: 10. CDR1 DFQATT and CDR2 SNEGSKA come from the germline V gene (reference sequence). This CDR3 comprises 16 residues.

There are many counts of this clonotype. Written as DNA, the CDR3 is TGTGCCAGCAGTGCATTCGGGATGGGCTCACCCCTCCACTTT. Protein product: CASSAFGMGSPLHF. V gene TRBV6-1 combines with J gene TRBJ1-6; D is undetermined. Germline-derived CDR1 and CDR2 are MNHNS and SASEGT. Deletions cut 4 bases from V and 10 bases from J, with 14 bases between. CDR3 length: 14 amino acids.

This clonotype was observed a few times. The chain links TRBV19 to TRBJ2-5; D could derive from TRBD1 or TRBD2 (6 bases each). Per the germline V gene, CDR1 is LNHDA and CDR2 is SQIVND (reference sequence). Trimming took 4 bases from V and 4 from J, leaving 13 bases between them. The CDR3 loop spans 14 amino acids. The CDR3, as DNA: TGTGCCAGTAGTACCCGGGGGCAGGGAGAGACCCAGTACTTC. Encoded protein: CASSTRGQGETQYF.

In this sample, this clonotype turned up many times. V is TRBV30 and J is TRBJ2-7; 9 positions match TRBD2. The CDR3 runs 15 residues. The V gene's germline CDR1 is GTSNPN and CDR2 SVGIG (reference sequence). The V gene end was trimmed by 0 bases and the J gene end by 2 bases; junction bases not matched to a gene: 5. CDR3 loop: CAWSVGAGGTYEQYF. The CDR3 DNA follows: TGTGCCTGGAGTGTGGGCGCGGGAGGGACCTACGAGCAGTACTTC.

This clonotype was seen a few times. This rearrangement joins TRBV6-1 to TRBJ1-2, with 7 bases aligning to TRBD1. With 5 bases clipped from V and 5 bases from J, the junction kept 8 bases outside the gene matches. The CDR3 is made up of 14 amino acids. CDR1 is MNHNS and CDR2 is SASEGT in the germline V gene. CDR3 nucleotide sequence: TGTGCCAGCAGTAACGCCGGGACAGCTTATGGCTACACCTTC. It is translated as CASSNAGTAYGYTF.

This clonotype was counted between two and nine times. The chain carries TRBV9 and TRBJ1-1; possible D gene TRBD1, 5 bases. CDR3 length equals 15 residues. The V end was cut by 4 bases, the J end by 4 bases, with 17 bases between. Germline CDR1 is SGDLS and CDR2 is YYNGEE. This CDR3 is CASSTGGGAFTEAFF. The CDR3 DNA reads TGTGCCAGCAGCACCGGTGGCGGGGCTTTCACTGAAGCTTTCTTT.

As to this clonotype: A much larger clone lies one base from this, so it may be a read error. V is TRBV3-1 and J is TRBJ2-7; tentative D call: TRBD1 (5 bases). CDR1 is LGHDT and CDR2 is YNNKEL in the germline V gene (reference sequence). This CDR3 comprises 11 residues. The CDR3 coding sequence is TGTGCCGGCAGCCGCAGGGACGAGCAGTACTTC. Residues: CAGSRRDEQYF.

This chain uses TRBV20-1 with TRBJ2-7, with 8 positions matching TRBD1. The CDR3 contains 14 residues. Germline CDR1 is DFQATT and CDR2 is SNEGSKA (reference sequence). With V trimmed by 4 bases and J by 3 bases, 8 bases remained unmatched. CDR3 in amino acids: CSAIRTGPDYEQYF. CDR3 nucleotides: TGCAGTGCTATTCGGACAGGGCCCGACTACGAGCAGTACTTC.

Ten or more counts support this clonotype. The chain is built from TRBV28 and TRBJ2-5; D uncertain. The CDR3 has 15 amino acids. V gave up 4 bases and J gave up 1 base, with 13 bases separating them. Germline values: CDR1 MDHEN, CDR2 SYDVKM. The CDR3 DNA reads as TGTGCCAGCAGTTCATCCGGCGCAGGCCAAGAGACCCAGTACTTC. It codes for CASSSSGAGQETQYF.

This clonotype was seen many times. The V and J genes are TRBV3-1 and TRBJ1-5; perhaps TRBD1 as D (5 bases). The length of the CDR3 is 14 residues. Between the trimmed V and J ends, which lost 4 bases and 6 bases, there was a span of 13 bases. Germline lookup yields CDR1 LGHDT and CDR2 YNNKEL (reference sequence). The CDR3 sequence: CASSPGPPGQPQHF. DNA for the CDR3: TGTGCCAGCAGCCCAGGGCCTCCGGGTCAGCCCCAGCATTTT.

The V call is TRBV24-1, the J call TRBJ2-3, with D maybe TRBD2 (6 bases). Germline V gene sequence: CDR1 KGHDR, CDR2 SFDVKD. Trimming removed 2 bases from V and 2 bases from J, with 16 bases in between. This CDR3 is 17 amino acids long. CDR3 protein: CATSDSASDGITDTQYF. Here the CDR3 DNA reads TGTGCCACCAGTGATTCGGCTAGCGATGGGATCACAGATACGCAGTATTTT.

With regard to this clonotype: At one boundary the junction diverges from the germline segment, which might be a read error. As DNA, the CDR3 is TGTGCCAGCAGGGAAGGGGACAGCAATCAGCCCCAGCATTTT. Protein: CASREGDSNQPQHF. This chain links TRBV6-1 with TRBJ1-5; possible D gene TRBD1, 5 bases. Germline CDR1 MNHNS, CDR2 SASEGT. The length of the CDR3 is 14 residues.

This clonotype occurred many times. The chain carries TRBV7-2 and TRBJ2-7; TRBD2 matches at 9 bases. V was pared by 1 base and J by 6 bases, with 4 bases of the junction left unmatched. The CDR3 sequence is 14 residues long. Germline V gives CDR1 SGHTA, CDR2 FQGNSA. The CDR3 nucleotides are TGTGCCAGCAGCTTAGTAGCGGGAGCGGGCGAGCAGTACTTC. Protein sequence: CASSLVAGAGEQYF.

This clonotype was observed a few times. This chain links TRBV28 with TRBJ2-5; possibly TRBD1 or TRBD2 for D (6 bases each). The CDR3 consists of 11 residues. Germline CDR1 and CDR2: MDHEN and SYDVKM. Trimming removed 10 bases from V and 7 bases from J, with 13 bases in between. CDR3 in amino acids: CATYPGATQYF. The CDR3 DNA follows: TGTGCCACCTATCCGGGGGCGACCCAGTACTTC.

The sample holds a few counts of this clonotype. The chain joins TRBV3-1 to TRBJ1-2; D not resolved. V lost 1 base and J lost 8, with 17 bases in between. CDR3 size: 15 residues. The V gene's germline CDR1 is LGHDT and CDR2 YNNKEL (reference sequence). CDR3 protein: CASSQAGHEERGYTF. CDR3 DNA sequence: TGTGCCAGCAGCCAAGCCGGGCACGAGGAAAGGGGCTACACCTTC.

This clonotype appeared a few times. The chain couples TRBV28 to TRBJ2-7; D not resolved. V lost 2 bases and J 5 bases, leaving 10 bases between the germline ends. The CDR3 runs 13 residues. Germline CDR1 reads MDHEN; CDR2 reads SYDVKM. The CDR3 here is CASSLESRNEQYF. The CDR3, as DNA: TGTGCCAGCAGTTTAGAAAGCCGCAACGAGCAGTACTTC.

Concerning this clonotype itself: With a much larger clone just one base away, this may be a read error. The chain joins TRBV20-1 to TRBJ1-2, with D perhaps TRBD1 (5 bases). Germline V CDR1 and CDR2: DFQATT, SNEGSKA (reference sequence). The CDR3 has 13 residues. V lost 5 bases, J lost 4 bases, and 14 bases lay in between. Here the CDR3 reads CSAGAGTPYGYTF. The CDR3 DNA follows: TGCAGTGCTGGAGCCGGGACGCCCTATGGCTACACCTTC.

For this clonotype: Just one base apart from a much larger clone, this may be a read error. CDR3 amino acids: CASSARLVGVYNEQFF. DNA for the CDR3: TGTGCCAGCAGTGCCAGACTAGTGGGAGTCTACAATGAGCAGTTCTTC. The chain has TRBV27 and TRBJ2-1; D is possibly TRBD2 (6 bases). V dropped 5 bases and J dropped 3 bases, with 17 bases sitting between them. Germline-derived CDR1 and CDR2 are MNHEY and SMNVEV (reference sequence). CDR3 length equals 16 residues.

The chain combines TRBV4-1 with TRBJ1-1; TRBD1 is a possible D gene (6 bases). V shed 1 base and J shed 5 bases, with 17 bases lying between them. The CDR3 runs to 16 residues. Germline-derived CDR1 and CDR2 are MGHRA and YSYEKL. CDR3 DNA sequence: TGCGCCAGCAGCCAAGGAACCCGGGGGGGCAAGACTGAAGCTTTCTTT. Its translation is CASSQGTRGGKTEAFF.

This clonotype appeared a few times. CDR3 loop: CASSFPGGINYGYTF. In nucleotides, the CDR3 is TGTGCCAGCAGTTTTCCAGGAGGCATAAACTATGGCTACACCTTC. The rearrangement joins TRBV28 to TRBJ1-2, with no clear D. The V gene lost 3 bases and the J gene lost 2 bases, with 13 bases spanning the gap. Germline V lookup: CDR1 MDHEN, CDR2 SYDVKM. The length of the CDR3 is 15 residues.

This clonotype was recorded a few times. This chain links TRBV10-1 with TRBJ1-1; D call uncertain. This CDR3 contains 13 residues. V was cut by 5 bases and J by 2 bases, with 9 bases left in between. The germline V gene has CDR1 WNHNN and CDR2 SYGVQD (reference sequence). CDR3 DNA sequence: TGCGCCAGCAGTACCGGGATCAACACTGAAGCTTTCTTT. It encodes CASSTGINTEAFF.